The sequence of this T cell receptor (beta chain) was determined in a study of blood T cell repertoires in COVID-19. In the study overall: COVID-19 samples collected from the United States, Italy and Spain covered acute and convalescent phases.

CDR3 length: 16 amino acids. Germline V gene data show CDR1 as MNHEY and CDR2 as SVGAGI. Deletions cut 0 bases from V and 4 bases from J, with 16 bases between. Measured with immunoSEQ multiplex PCR; TCRdb has only the in-frame clones, and not every one. The sample consists of hundreds of thousands of clones, 80% to 90% of them appearing once. Sequencing used PBMCs or T cells enriched from blood (not recorded which). This sequence joins TRBV6-5 and TRBJ2-7, with D possibly matching TRBD1 (5 bases). This TCR derives from a man aged 25 to 45 who had recovered from COVID-19. The CDR3 nucleotides read TGTGCCAGCAGTTACTCCCCTGGCAGGGTCAGTTACGAGCAGTACTTC. Protein sequence: CASSYSPGRVSYEQYF.